Sequencing of this TCR beta chain was carried out in a study of shared clonotypes between healthy human individuals. Across the whole study: CD4 naive cells filled three plates per donor, CD4 memory three, CD8 naive two and CD8 memory one.

CD45RA+ naive and CD45RA-negative memory subsets were separated from CD4+ cells. Findings and limits, study-wide: Naive subsets generally exceeded memory subsets in estimated richness.

In the original processing: Junction-only immunoSEQ data arrived without quality scores, meaning filtering differed. Assay used: immunoSEQ multiplex PCR; TCRdb lists only in-frame clones, some missing. Clonal size and the V and J genes are those of that table, whereas D and trimming came from the DNA. The sample has about 990,000 clones, approximately 80% seen once; the top ten hold 0.6% to 0.75%. Concerning this clone itself: Its antigen remains unknown.

CDR1 SNHLY and CDR2 FYNNEI come from the germline V gene. Trimming cost V 6 bases and J 1 base; bases outside gene matches: 9. This CDR3 has 16 residues. The sequence derives from a man aged 18 to 29 in good health. Some clones in this sample may be carry-over from other donors' samples. The chain combines TRBV2 with TRBJ1-5; 7 positions agree with TRBD1. The sequencing input was memory CD4+ T cells from PBMCs. Sample subset: CD45RA-negative fraction. As DNA, the CDR3 is TGTGCCAGCAGAGCAGGGGGTAGTGGAAGCAATCAGCCCCAGCATTTT. It translates to CASRAGGSGSNQPQHF. The full variable domain, in which reference TRBV2 and TRBJ1-5 provide the parts outside the CDR3, is EPEVTQTPSHQVTQMGQEVILRCVPISNHLYFYWYRQILGQKVEFLVSFYNNEISEKSEIFDDQFSVERPDGSNFTLKIRSTKLEDSAMYFCASRAGGSGSNQPQHFGDGTRLSIL.